Listed here are 25 T cell receptor beta chains from one sample, sequenced in a study of early T cells in non-severe SARS-CoV-2 infection. A single record per CDR3 protein comes from TCRdb applying MiXCR to the 5' RACE reads. The data show about 88,000 distinct CDR3 sequences, around 14% seen once. Material for sequencing was whole blood. The receptors come from an adult who was a healthcare worker with PCR-confirmed SARS-CoV-2 infection or an uninfected control (not recorded which).

The chain has TRBV6-5 and TRBJ1-1, with D hard to call. Trimming took off 2 bases at V and 6 bases at J, with 7 bases between the two ends. The germline V gene has CDR1 MNHEY and CDR2 SVGAGI. The CDR3 runs 12 residues. The CDR3 DNA is TGTGCCAGCAGTTACACGGGCGCTGAAGCTTTCTTT. Residues: CASSYTGAEAFF.

V usage is TRBV20-1 and J usage is TRBJ2-7, with 7 bases lining up with TRBD1. The germline V gene encodes CDR1 DFQATT and CDR2 SNEGSKA (reference sequence). The CDR3 length is 14 residues. V dropped 3 bases and J dropped 3; count of bases not matched to a gene: 8. The CDR3 nucleotides read TGCAGTGCTAGTGGCCGGGACAGCTTCTACGAGCAGTACTTC. Translating gives CSASGRDSFYEQYF.

Many counts were recorded for this clonotype. The rearrangement joins TRBV7-2 to TRBJ2-7; a weak D match, TRBD1 (5 bases). The CDR3 spans 14 residues. The germline V gene encodes CDR1 SGHTA and CDR2 FQGNSA. The V end lost 4 bases, the J end lost 3 bases, and 13 bases lay between the germline ends. The CDR3 is CASSYLTDSYEQYF. The CDR3 nucleotides read TGTGCCAGCAGCTACCTAACTGACAGCTACGAGCAGTACTTC. Complete variable domain (other parts from reference TRBV7-2 and TRBJ2-7): GAGVSQSPSNKVTEKGKDVELRCDPISGHTALYWYRQSLGQGLEFLIYFQGNSAPDKSGLPSDRFSAERTGGSVSTLTIQRTQQEDSAVYLCASSYLTDSYEQYFGPGTRLTVT.

This clonotype was seen only a few times. The chain joins TRBV28 to TRBJ2-7; D possibly uses TRBD1 or TRBD2 (5 bases each). Germline V lookup: CDR1 MDHEN, CDR2 SYDVKM. There are 13 residues in the CDR3. The V gene lost 7 bases and the J gene lost 4 bases, with 14 bases spanning the gap. CDR3 DNA sequence: TGTGCCAGCATAGGACATCGGGGATACGAGCAGTACTTC. It encodes CASIGHRGYEQYF.

The sample holds many counts of this clonotype. V usage is TRBV28 and J usage is TRBJ2-7, with TRBD1 matching 8 bases. This CDR3 contains 16 residues. CDR1 is MDHEN, CDR2 SYDVKM, per germline. The junction had 13 bases not matched to a gene; V was cut back by 5 bases and J by 4 bases. CDR3: CASSPPFTGGLYEQYF. The CDR3 region has the DNA TGTGCCAGCAGTCCCCCTTTTACAGGGGGGCTGTACGAGCAGTACTTC. Full variable domain (rest looked up from reference TRBV28 and TRBJ2-7): DVKVTQSSRYLVKRTGEKVFLECVQDMDHENMFWYRQDPGLGLRLIYFSYDVKMKEKGDIPEGYSVSREKKERFSLILESASTNQTSMYLCASSPPFTGGLYEQYFGPGTRLTVT.

This clonotype was observed many times. V gene TRBV28 combines with J gene TRBJ2-1; no definite D call. The germline V and J ends were trimmed by 7 bases and 0 bases, with 7 bases remaining between them. CDR1 is MDHEN, CDR2 SYDVKM, per germline. The CDR3 has 13 amino acids. The CDR3 nucleotides read TGTGCCAGCAAGCGCGGCTCCTACAATGAGCAGTTCTTC. Residues: CASKRGSYNEQFF.

This clonotype was observed many times. This chain joins TRBV7-8 and TRBJ2-5, with D perhaps matching TRBD2 (5 bases). V lost 4 bases, J lost 1 base, and 16 bases lay in between. Per the germline V gene, CDR1 is SGHVS and CDR2 is FQNEAQ. This CDR3 comprises 16 residues. CDR3 sequence (DNA): TGTGCCAGCAGCTCCAAGAGGACTTACCCCCAAGAGACCCAGTACTTC. Translation: CASSSKRTYPQETQYF.

This clonotype was seen a handful of times. The chain is built from TRBV5-4 and TRBJ2-6; D unresolved. There are 15 residues in the CDR3. V lost 3 bases and J 2 bases, leaving 9 bases between the germline ends. Per the germline V gene, CDR1 is SGHNT and CDR2 is YYREEE (reference sequence). The CDR3 loop reads CASSSVDTGANVLTF. CDR3 sequence (DNA): TGTGCCAGCAGCTCCGTAGACACTGGGGCCAACGTCCTGACTTTC. Full variable domain (outside the CDR3, taken from reference TRBV5-4 and TRBJ2-6): ETGVTQSPTHLIKTRGQQVTLRCSSQSGHNTVSWYQQALGQGPQFIFQYYREEENGRGNFPPRFSGLQFPNYSSELNVNALELDDSALYLCASSSVDTGANVLTFGAGSRLTVL.

This clonotype was seen many times. V and J are TRBV4-1 and TRBJ2-5; 7 bases line up with TRBD1. The germline CDR1 and CDR2 sequences are MGHRA and YSYEKL. CDR3 size: 16 residues. Losses at the gene ends were 1 base for V and 5 bases for J; bases not matched to a gene: 10. CDR3 nucleotide sequence: TGCGCCAGCAGCCAAGTTTACGGAACAGGGGTCGAGACCCAGTACTTC. Amino acid sequence: CASSQVYGTGVETQYF.

This clonotype was recorded at least ten times. This chain links TRBV7-8 with TRBJ1-6; TRBD1 matches 7 bases. The CDR3 loop spans 15 amino acids. V trimming: 3 bases; J trimming: 5 bases; junction bases outside the gene matches: 4. Germline assignment: CDR1 SGHVS and CDR2 FQNEAQ. The CDR3 reads CASSFSGTDNSPLHF. Here the CDR3 DNA reads TGTGCCAGCAGCTTCTCCGGGACAGATAATTCACCCCTCCACTTT. Looking up the rest from reference TRBV7-8 and TRBJ1-6 gives the full variable domain: GAGVSQSPRYKVAKRGQDVALRCDPISGHVSLFWYQQALGQGPEFLTYFQNEAQLDKSGLPSDRFFAERPEGSVSTLKIQRTQQEDSAVYLCASSFSGTDNSPLHFGNGTRLTVT.

The rearrangement links TRBV27 to TRBJ1-1; D is unresolved. Between the trimmed V and J ends, which lost 4 bases and 0 bases, there was a span of 12 bases. The CDR3 sequence is 15 residues long. Looked up from germline, CDR1 is MNHEY and CDR2 is SMNVEV (reference sequence). DNA of the CDR3: TGTGCCAGCAGTTCGGCTACACGGGTGAACACTGAAGCTTTCTTT. Translated, it gives CASSSATRVNTEAFF.

J is TRBJ2-1 and V is TRBV28, with TRBD2 matching 10 bases. Germline-derived CDR1 and CDR2 are MDHEN and SYDVKM. Trimming at V came to 5 bases and at J to 8 bases, leaving 6 bases not matched to a gene. The CDR3 covers 14 residues. For the CDR3, the DNA is TGTGCCAGCAGTACTTGGACTAGCGGCGATGAGCAGTTCTTC. Translated, it gives CASSTWTSGDEQFF.

This clonotype was recorded a few times. CDR3 sequence (DNA): TGTGCCAGCAGAGGGACACCCAATCTGGACGAGCAGTACTTC. Translated, it gives CASRGTPNLDEQYF. This rearrangement joins TRBV7-9 to TRBJ2-7, with TRBD1 as a possible D gene (6 bases). CDR3 length equals 14 residues. Between the trimmed V and J ends, which lost 6 bases and 5 bases, there was a span of 17 bases. Per germline, CDR1 SEHNR and CDR2 FQNEAQ (reference sequence).

Many counts were recorded for this clonotype. The CDR3 nucleotides read TGTGCCATCAGTGAGTCGACTCAGCCCCAGCATTTT. As protein: CAISESTQPQHF. This sequence joins TRBV10-3 and TRBJ1-5; D ambiguous. The germline CDR1 and CDR2 sequences are ENHRY and SYGVKD. The CDR3 totals 12 residues. V lost 0 bases, J lost 6 bases, and 3 bases lay in between.

V is TRBV12-3 or TRBV12-4 and J is TRBJ1-3; no reliable D call. Trimming cost V 4 bases and J 2 bases, with 6 bases left between them. The CDR3 has 13 residues. The CDR3 nucleotides are TGTGCCAGCAGTTATGGGGCTGGAAACACCATATATTTT. This gives the protein CASSYGAGNTIYF.

The chain links TRBV3-1 to TRBJ2-5, with 7 bases aligning to TRBD2. Germline CDR1 reads LGHDT; CDR2 reads YNNKEL (reference sequence). V was clipped by 1 base and J by 4 bases; unmatched bases: 6. CDR3 length: 15 residues. CDR3 loop: CASSQGTGGVETQYF. The CDR3 nucleotides read TGTGCCAGCAGCCAAGGAACGGGAGGAGTAGAGACCCAGTACTTC.

This clonotype was detected only a few times. The V call is TRBV7-2, the J call TRBJ2-2; D unclear. The CDR3 sequence is 13 residues long. The V end lost 1 base, the J end lost 9 bases, and 9 bases lay between the germline ends. The germline CDR1 and CDR2 sequences are SGHTA and FQGNSA. CDR3 coding DNA: TGTGCCAGCAGCTTAGATGGGGTCCGGGAGCTGTTTTTT. Translation: CASSLDGVRELFF.

V usage is TRBV27 and J usage is TRBJ2-2; 8 bases are a match to TRBD2. CDR3 length equals 20 residues. V gave up 6 bases and J gave up 0 bases; unmatched junction bases: 18. Germline CDR1 is MNHEY and CDR2 is SMNVEV (reference sequence). CDR3 amino acids: CASSTLSGGGRQANTGELFF. CDR3 bases: TGTGCCAGCAGCACACTCTCGGGCGGCGGGAGGCAAGCGAACACCGGGGAGCTGTTTTTT.

The rearrangement joins TRBV27 to TRBJ2-7; no definite D call. Germline values: CDR1 MNHEY, CDR2 SMNVEV (reference sequence). The CDR3 is made up of 13 amino acids. Trimming left V 2 bases short and J 0 bases short, with 5 bases between. CDR3 bases: TGTGCCAGCAGTTTACGAGCCTCCTACGAGCAGTACTTC. This codes for CASSLRASYEQYF.

Here the CDR3 reads CASSLPGHSGEAGELFF. In nucleotides, the CDR3 is TGTGCCAGCAGTTTACCGGGACACTCTGGAGAGGCCGGGGAGCTGTTTTTT. The chain links TRBV12-3 or TRBV12-4 to TRBJ2-2, with D maybe TRBD1 (6 bases). The CDR3 extends over 17 amino acids. V was cut by 2 bases and J by 6 bases, with 19 bases left in between.

The chain employs TRBV30 and TRBJ2-3; unclear D gene. CDR1 is GTSNPN, CDR2 SVGIG, per germline (reference sequence). The CDR3 totals 12 residues. Trimming took off 5 bases at V and 5 bases at J, with 11 bases between the two ends. The CDR3 bases are TGTGCCTGGCACCCAGGAAAAGATACGCAGTATTTT. Protein: CAWHPGKDTQYF. The complete variable domain, with remaining parts taken from reference TRBV30 and TRBJ2-3, reads SQTIHQWPATLVQPVGSPLSLECTVEGTSNPNLYWYRQAAGRGLQLLFYSVGIGQISSEVPQNLSASRPQDRQFILSSKKLLLSDSGFYLCAWHPGKDTQYFGPGTRLTVL.

This clonotype rates as medium-sized. The chain links TRBV13 to TRBJ2-5, with 10 bases that match TRBD2. Germline lookup yields CDR1 PRHDT and CDR2 FYEKMQ (reference sequence). This CDR3 spans 16 amino acids. Trimming at V came to 6 bases and at J to 1 base, leaving 8 bases not matched to a gene. The CDR3 coding sequence is TGTGCCAGCAGTAAAAGCGGGAGGGTTGTCCAAGAGACCCAGTACTTC. Protein: CASSKSGRVVQETQYF.

This chain uses TRBV4-2 with TRBJ2-1; D is possibly TRBD1 or TRBD2 (5 bases each). V shed 6 bases and J shed 1 base, with 13 bases lying between them. CDR3 length equals 15 residues. CDR1 is LGHNA and CDR2 is YNFKEQ in the germline V gene. CDR3 protein: CASSVRDLSYNEQFF. The CDR3 DNA reads TGTGCCAGCAGTGTCCGGGACCTTTCCTACAATGAGCAGTTCTTC.

At least ten counts were recorded for this clonotype. V is TRBV7-9 and J is TRBJ2-5; a weak D match, TRBD2 (6 bases). Germline loops: CDR1 SEHNR, CDR2 FQNEAQ (reference sequence). V lost 4 bases and J lost 4, with 10 bases in between. The CDR3 consists of 13 residues. The CDR3 DNA reads as TGTGCCAGCAGCTCCGGGGGACGAGAGACCCAGTACTTC. It encodes CASSSGGRETQYF.

This clonotype was counted only a few times. The chain couples TRBV28 to TRBJ2-5, with TRBD2 identical over 8 bases. The germline gives CDR1 MDHEN, CDR2 SYDVKM. This CDR3 comprises 17 residues. V trimming: 2 bases; J trimming: 3 bases; junction bases outside the gene matches: 11. This CDR3 is CASSLNRAGGLEETQYF. Here the CDR3 DNA reads TGTGCCAGCAGTTTAAACCGGGCGGGGGGCTTAGAAGAGACCCAGTACTTC.